These 7 T cell receptor beta chains were sequenced from one sample in a study of OX40 agonist ivuxolimab in advanced cancers. Library preparation was by the immunoSEQ multiplex PCR assay. TCRdb obtained this table from immuneACCESS and retained in-frame rearrangements with V and J assigned. These tables miss some clones; where compared with another copy, unresolved V genes account for less than half of the shortfall, and the remainder is unexplained. The sample table contains 70,000 or so clones; only one count was recorded for roughly 80% of them. The ten largest clonotypes hold around 0.96% of the sample. The sample here was CD4+ or CD8+ T cells sorted from blood, taken in a trial of the OX40 agonist ivuxolimab. All receptors come from an adult with an advanced solid tumor such as melanoma, head and neck, liver or kidney cancer.

To note about this clone: Other DNA sequences in this specimen translate into the identical CDR3. The J gene is TRBJ2-1, the V gene TRBV7-2; tentatively, D is TRBD2 (6 bases). Trimming cost V 1 base and J 9 bases, with 10 bases left between them. The CDR3 totals 13 residues. CDR1 and CDR2 from the germline V gene are SGHTA and FQGNSA. CDR3 bases: TGTGCCAGCAGCTTAGGGGTCGGGGGTGAGCAGTTCTTC. Encoded protein: CASSLGVGGEQFF.

The chain links TRBV7-2 to TRBJ2-2; D is possibly TRBD1 (5 bases). Trimming left V 1 base short and J 5 bases short, with 11 bases between. This CDR3 spans 15 amino acids. Germline-derived CDR1 and CDR2 are SGHTA and FQGNSA. Here the CDR3 reads CASSLVGRATGELFF. Here the CDR3 DNA reads TGTGCCAGCAGCTTAGTAGGCAGGGCTACCGGGGAGCTGTTTTTT.

This chain connects TRBV27 to TRBJ2-1; 10 bases agree with TRBD2. V dropped 7 bases and J dropped 4; count of bases not matched to a gene: 10. The germline CDR1 and CDR2 sequences are MNHEY and SMNVEV (reference sequence). The length of the CDR3 is 16 residues. The CDR3 sequence is CASTSGGAGAYNEQFF. As DNA, the CDR3 is TGTGCCAGCACCAGCGGGGGGGCTGGGGCTTACAATGAGCAGTTCTTC.

This clone was seen only once. The chain employs TRBV7-8 and TRBJ2-5; 7 bases map to TRBD2. This CDR3 has 15 amino acids. The J segment lost 2 bases and the V segment lost 5 bases, leaving 8 bases of the junction unmatched. Germline CDR1 is SGHVS and CDR2 is FQNEAQ. This CDR3 is CASSPRRGEQETQYF. As DNA, the CDR3 is TGTGCCAGCAGCCCCCGACGGGGGGAACAAGAGACCCAGTACTTC.

The CDR3 bases are TGTGCCAGCAGCTGGGGACGGTTTAGCAATCAGCCCCAGCATTTT. It specifies CASSWGRFSNQPQHF. V usage is TRBV28 and J usage is TRBJ1-5, with D perhaps TRBD1 (5 bases). The V end was cut by 6 bases, the J end by 0 bases, with 12 bases between. The CDR3 totals 15 residues. CDR1 is MDHEN and CDR2 is SYDVKM in the germline V gene.

J is TRBJ1-6 and V is TRBV7-8, with 8 bases identical to TRBD1. The CDR3 runs 19 residues. Germline lookup yields CDR1 SGHVS and CDR2 FQNEAQ. J was trimmed by 7 bases and V by 5 bases; bases with no gene match: 19. CDR3 in amino acids: CASSKDRVVGVAKNSPLHF. In DNA, the CDR3 is TGTGCCAGCAGCAAGGACAGGGTGGTGGGTGTAGCTAAGAATTCACCCCTCCACTTT. Drawing the rest from reference TRBV7-8 and TRBJ1-6, the complete variable domain is GAGVSQSPRYKVAKRGQDVALRCDPISGHVSLFWYQQALGQGPEFLTYFQNEAQLDKSGLPSDRFFAERPEGSVSTLKIQRTQQEDSAVYLCASSKDRVVGVAKNSPLHFGNGTRLTVT.

The chain has TRBV5-1 and TRBJ2-3; 10 bases map to TRBD1. V was pared by 6 bases and J by 5 bases, with 15 bases of the junction left unmatched. Germline values: CDR1 SGHRS, CDR2 YFSETQ. The CDR3 consists of 17 residues. The CDR3 nucleotides read TGCGCCAGCAAACTTACCCCGACAGGGGGCAAGGGAGATACGCAGTATTTT. This gives the protein CASKLTPTGGKGDTQYF.